This TCR beta chain comes out of a study of T-cell memory formation after mild COVID-19. The CDR3 covers 15 residues. V was shortened by 1 base and J by 2 bases, with 9 bases between the two germline ends. There are a few counts of this clonotype. What it recognizes is unknown. MiXCR, applied by TCRdb to the 5' RACE reads, yields one record per CDR3 protein. The table has about 190,000 distinct CDR3 sequences, over 20% seen once. Regarding the study as a whole: Later expanders leaned toward CD4+, whereas clones contracting from day 15 to 85 were balanced CD4/CD8. Among CD4+ contracting clones, most were CM and EM, and CD8+ ones EMRA.

The receptor's source is an adult woman who had mild COVID-19 (a few samples of this study predate the infection). Cell type and time point are not known. Sequences were obtained from PBMCs or a T cell subset sorted from them (not recorded which). This sequence joins TRBV12-3 or TRBV12-4 and TRBJ2-1; a weak D match, TRBD1 (6 bases). In DNA form, the CDR3 reads TGTGCCAGCAGTTTAGAAGAGGGGGCCTACAATGAGCAGTTCTTC. Translating it yields CASSLEEGAYNEQFF.